This is a list of T cell receptor beta chains from one sample in a study of Ad26.COV2.S vaccination and SARS-CoV-2 variants. Produced via immunoSEQ multiplex PCR; TCRdb's table is partial and in-frame only. The table includes 400,000 or so clones, approximately 91% detected once. Sequencing was performed on peripheral blood, taken in a trial of Ad26.COV2.S vaccine versus placebo. These receptors all stem from a person between 18 and 65 years old who received the Ad26.COV2.S COVID-19 vaccine or a placebo. The CDR3 runs from the conserved cysteine through the conserved F or W. A D gene is named only where the DNA matches it firmly. Expanded clones are given a class, and other clones once, few, many or no size at all.

j_call d_call clone_size v_call cdr3_length cdr3_aa cdr3_nt
TRBJ1-2 TRBD1 . TRBV19 13 CASSISGGYGYTF TGTGCCAGTAGTATTTCAGGGGGCTATGGCTACACCTTC
TRBJ2-5 . . TRBV18 12 CASSRWEETQYF TGTGCCAGCTCCCGCTGGGAAGAGACCCAGTACTTC
TRBJ2-7 TRBD2 . TRBV7-9 15 CASSDPGLAAYEQYF TGTGCCAGCAGCGACCCGGGACTAGCAGCTTACGAGCAGTACTTC
TRBJ1-5 TRBD1 . TRBV10-1 17 CASSESPTGRGNQPQHF TGCGCCAGCAGTGAGTCCCCGACAGGGAGAGGAAATCAGCCCCAGCATTTT
TRBJ2-7 . . TRBV6-5 16 CASSYYSAGHSYEQYF TGTGCCAGCAGTTACTACTCGGCGGGGCACTCCTACGAGCAGTACTTC
TRBJ2-7 . . TRBV7-9 11 CASGQIYEQYF TGTGCCAGCGGACAGATCTACGAGCAGTACTTC
TRBJ2-1 . . TRBV7-2 16 CASSLGTLASYNEQFF TGTGCCAGCAGCTTAGGTACGCTAGCGTCCTACAATGAGCAGTTCTTC
TRBJ1-1 TRBD1 many TRBV5-4 15 CASSFGTGVTKTAFF TGTGCCAGCAGCTTCGGGACAGGGGTTACGAAAACGGCTTTCTTT
TRBJ1-2 . few TRBV27 15 CASREYEGAGDGYTF TGTGCCAGCAGGGAATACGAGGGCGCGGGCGATGGCTACACCTTC
TRBJ2-7 TRBD2 once TRBV12-3/TRBV12-4 13 CASTLGGAGEQYF TGTGCCAGCACCCTCGGGGGGGCCGGCGAGCAGTACTTC
TRBJ1-2 . . TRBV6-5 12 CASSPGPYGYTF TGTGCCAGCAGCCCCGGCCCCTATGGCTACACCTTC
TRBJ2-1 TRBD2 . TRBV10-2 15 CASSESGRGYNEQFF TGCGCCAGCAGTGAGTCGGGGCGGGGGTACAATGAGCAGTTCTTC
TRBJ1-2 . . TRBV3-1/TRBV3-2 15 CASSQEVQGVDGYTF TGTGCCAGCAGCCAAGAGGTACAAGGCGTAGATGGCTACACCTTC
TRBJ2-1 . . TRBV3-1/TRBV3-2 15 CASSQVGGRENEQFF TGTGCCAGCAGTCAGGTTGGGGGGCGGGAGAATGAGCAGTTCTTC
TRBJ1-5 . . TRBV7-2 13 CASSLRGNQPQHF TGTGCCAGCAGCCTCAGGGGAAATCAGCCCCAGCATTTT
TRBJ1-6 . . TRBV27 16 CASSLSAGDPFSPLHF TGTGCCAGCAGTTTATCGGCGGGGGACCCTTTTTCACCCCTCCACTTT
TRBJ1-1 TRBD1 . TRBV18 18 CASSPSGPGQGLNTEAFF TGTGCCAGCTCTCCATCGGGACCGGGACAGGGGTTGAACACTGAAGCTTTCTTT
TRBJ1-4 . . TRBV9 16 CASSVDGSSANEKLFF TGTGCCAGCAGCGTAGATGGGTCATCGGCTAATGAAAAACTGTTTTTT
TRBJ2-2 . . TRBV11-2 18 CASSHGSLLRSDTGELFF TGTGCCAGCAGCCACGGTAGTCTGTTGAGGTCGGACACCGGGGAGCTGTTTTTT
TRBJ1-2 . once TRBV2 14 CASSEQTGPYGYTF TGTGCCAGCAGTGAACAGACAGGTCCCTATGGCTACACCTTC
TRBJ1-1 . . TRBV3-1/TRBV3-2 14 CASSQMRWGSGAFF TGTGCCAGCAGCCAAATGAGATGGGGGTCTGGAGCTTTCTTT
TRBJ1-2 . . TRBV11-2 13 CASSPTREGGYTF TGTGCCAGCAGCCCGACTCGGGAAGGTGGCTACACCTTC
TRBJ2-5 TRBD2 once TRBV3-1/TRBV3-2 16 CASSQGRTSGQETQYF TGTGCCAGCAGCCAGGGCAGGACTAGCGGGCAAGAGACCCAGTACTTC
TRBJ2-1 . once TRBV7-2 15 CASSLRGASYNEQFF TGTGCCAGCAGCCTACGGGGGGCCTCCTACAATGAGCAGTTCTTC
TRBJ1-3 . . TRBV30 14 CAWKRAGSGNTIYF TGTGCCTGGAAGAGGGCCGGCTCTGGAAACACCATATATTTT
TRBJ2-7 TRBD2 . TRBV5-4 14 CATSREAGGYEQYF TGTGCCACCTCGCGGGAGGCGGGGGGCTACGAGCAGTACTTC
TRBJ1-5 . . TRBV18 16 CASSPQRGGSNQPQHF TGTGCCAGCTCACCCCAGAGGGGGGGATCAAATCAGCCCCAGCATTTT
TRBJ1-3 . . TRBV6-6 15 CASSNIQHSGNTIYF TGTGCCAGCAGTAATATACAGCACTCTGGAAACACCATATATTTT
TRBJ1-1 TRBD1 few TRBV5-1 14 CASSTGTANTEAFF TGCGCCAGCAGCACCGGGACAGCGAACACTGAAGCTTTCTTT
TRBJ1-4 . . TRBV6-5 15 CASRLTGSTNEKLFF TGTGCCAGCAGGCTCACAGGGTCAACTAATGAAAAACTGTTTTTT
TRBJ2-2 TRBD2 . TRBV5-8 15 CASWQRGRTTGELFF TGTGCCAGCTGGCAGCGCGGGAGGACCACCGGGGAGCTGTTTTTT
TRBJ2-7 TRBD2 . TRBV4-3 16 CASSQDSAGGPYEQYF TGCGCCAGCAGCCAAGATTCGGCGGGGGGTCCCTACGAGCAGTACTTC
TRBJ2-1 TRBD2 . TRBV6-5 15 CASNPSGGQYNEQFF TGTGCCAGCAATCCCAGCGGGGGCCAATACAATGAGCAGTTCTTC
TRBJ2-7 . . TRBV7-2 12 CASSKYVGEQYF TGTGCCAGCAGCAAATACGTGGGCGAGCAGTACTTC
TRBJ2-7 TRBD1 . TRBV5-4 14 CASSAGTGRYEQYF TGTGCCAGCAGCGCCGGGACAGGGCGCTACGAGCAGTACTTC
TRBJ2-3 TRBD2 . TRBV4-3 16 CASSQALAGLSDTQYF TGCGCCAGCAGCCAAGCCCTAGCGGGGCTATCGGATACGCAGTATTTT
TRBJ2-3 . . TRBV6-4 13 CASSVTSTDTQYF TGTGCCAGCAGTGTAACTTCGACAGATACGCAGTATTTT
TRBJ1-2 TRBD1 few TRBV9 15 CASSAPPTGFYGYTF TGTGCCAGCAGCGCCCCTCCGACAGGGTTCTATGGCTACACCTTC
TRBJ1-1 . . TRBV24-1 13 CATSDVIGSEAFF TGTGCCACCAGTGACGTGATTGGGTCTGAAGCTTTCTTT
TRBJ1-1 . . TRBV25-1 13 CASSELRDTEAFF TGTGCCAGCAGTGAATTGCGGGACACTGAAGCTTTCTTT
TRBJ2-7 . . TRBV6-5 15 CASRPDPNSGYEQYF TGTGCCAGCCGACCGGATCCCAATAGCGGCTACGAGCAGTACTTC
TRBJ1-4 . . TRBV27 14 CASKTDSGSEKLFF TGTGCCAGCAAGACGGACAGCGGGTCCGAAAAACTGTTTTTT
TRBJ1-1 . . TRBV18 13 CASSRDRNTEAFF TGTGCCAGCTCACGTGACAGGAACACTGAAGCTTTCTTT
TRBJ2-3 . . TRBV21-1 14 CASSSDRETDTQYF TGTGCCAGCAGTTCGGACAGGGAGACAGATACGCAGTATTTT
TRBJ2-2 . . TRBV19 16 CASSIIGGWNTGELFF TGTGCCAGTAGTATCATCGGGGGTTGGAACACCGGGGAGCTGTTTTTT
TRBJ1-4 . . TRBV4-1 14 CASSQVGLGEKLFF TGCGCCAGCAGCCAAGTTGGTCTGGGTGAAAAACTGTTTTTT
TRBJ1-6 TRBD1 . TRBV3-1/TRBV3-2 16 CASSHQPRGNNSPLHF TGTGCCAGCAGCCATCAGCCCAGGGGGAATAATTCACCCCTCCACTTT